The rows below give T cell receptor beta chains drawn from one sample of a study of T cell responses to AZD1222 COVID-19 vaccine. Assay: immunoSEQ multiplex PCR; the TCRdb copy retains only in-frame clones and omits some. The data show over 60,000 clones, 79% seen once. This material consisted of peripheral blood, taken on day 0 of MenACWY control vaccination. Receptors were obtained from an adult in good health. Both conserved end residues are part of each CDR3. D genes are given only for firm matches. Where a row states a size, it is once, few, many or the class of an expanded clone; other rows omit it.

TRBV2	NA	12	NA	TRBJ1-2	CASSEMRVGYTF	TGTGCCAGCAGTGAAATGAGGGTTGGCTACACCTTC
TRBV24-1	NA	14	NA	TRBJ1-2	CATSDGGAAYGYTF	TGTGCCACCAGTGATGGGGGGGCAGCCTATGGCTACACCTTC
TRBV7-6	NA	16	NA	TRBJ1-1	CASSLAKGIRNTEAFF	TGTGCCAGCAGCTTAGCGAAGGGGATTCGCAACACTGAAGCTTTCTTT
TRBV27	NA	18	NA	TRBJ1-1	CASSLKGLGSLANTEAFF	TGTGCCAGCAGTTTAAAAGGCCTGGGGTCCCTGGCGAACACTGAAGCTTTCTTT
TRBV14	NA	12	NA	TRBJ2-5	CASSQGLKTQYF	TGTGCCAGCAGCCAAGGTCTAAAGACCCAGTACTTC
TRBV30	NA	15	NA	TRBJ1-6	CAWGDRALYNSPLHF	TGTGCCTGGGGAGACAGAGCTTTATATAATTCACCCCTCCACTTT
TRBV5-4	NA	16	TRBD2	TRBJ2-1	CASSLAGTSGSNEQFF	TGTGCCAGCAGCTTAGCCGGGACTAGCGGGAGCAATGAGCAGTTCTTC
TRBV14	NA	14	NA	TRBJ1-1	CASSHGGQNTEAFF	TGTGCCAGCAGCCACGGGGGCCAGAACACTGAAGCTTTCTTT
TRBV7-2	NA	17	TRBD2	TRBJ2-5	CASSSTSGATRRETQYF	TGTGCCAGCAGCTCCACTAGCGGGGCTACACGAAGGGAGACCCAGTACTTC
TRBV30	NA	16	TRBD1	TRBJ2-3	CACIGGRTGGTDTQYF	TGTGCCTGCATCGGGGGGAGGACAGGGGGCACAGATACGCAGTATTTT
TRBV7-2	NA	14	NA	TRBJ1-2	CASSTDPEGYGYTF	TGTGCCAGCAGTACGGACCCGGAGGGGTATGGCTACACCTTC
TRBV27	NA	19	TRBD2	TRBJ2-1	CASRSRGLAGGGGLNEQFF	TGTGCCAGCAGATCCCGTGGACTAGCGGGAGGAGGGGGATTGAATGAGCAGTTCTTC
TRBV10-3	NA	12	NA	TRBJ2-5	CAISVAGETQYF	TGTGCCATCAGCGTCGCAGGAGAGACCCAGTACTTC
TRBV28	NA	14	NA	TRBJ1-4	CASSTGSANEKLFF	TGTGCCAGCAGTACAGGGAGTGCTAATGAAAAACTGTTTTTT
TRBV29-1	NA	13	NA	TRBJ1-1	CSAQTGGSTEAFF	TGCAGCGCCCAGACTGGGGGAAGTACTGAAGCTTTCTTT
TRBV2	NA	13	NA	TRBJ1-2	CASTLGRDYGYTF	TGTGCCAGCACCCTGGGGAGGGACTATGGCTACACCTTC
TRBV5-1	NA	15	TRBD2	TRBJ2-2	CASSSGGENTGELFF	TGCGCCAGCAGCTCGGGGGGAGAGAACACCGGGGAGCTGTTTTTT
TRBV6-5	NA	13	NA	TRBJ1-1	CASKYGDQTEAFF	TGTGCCAGCAAGTACGGGGACCAAACTGAAGCTTTCTTT
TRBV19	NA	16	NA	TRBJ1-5	CASSITPRGSNQPQHF	TGTGCCAGTAGTATAACTCCCCGGGGGAGCAATCAGCCCCAGCATTTT
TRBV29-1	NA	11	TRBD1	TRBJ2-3	CSAGGTDTQYF	TGCAGCGCAGGGGGTACAGATACGCAGTATTTT
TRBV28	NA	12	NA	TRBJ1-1	CASRSVNTEAFF	TGTGCCAGCAGGTCGGTGAACACTGAAGCTTTCTTT
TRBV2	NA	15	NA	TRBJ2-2	CASSERARGRGELFF	TGTGCCAGCAGTGAAAGGGCCCGGGGGCGCGGGGAGCTGTTTTTT
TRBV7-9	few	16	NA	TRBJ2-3	CASSLGLQKSTDTQYF	TGTGCCAGCAGCTTAGGGTTGCAAAAGAGCACAGATACGCAGTATTTT
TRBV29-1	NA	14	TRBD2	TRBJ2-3	CSVVLAGGTDTQYF	TGCAGCGTGGTCCTAGCGGGTGGCACAGATACGCAGTATTTT
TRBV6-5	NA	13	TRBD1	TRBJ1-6	CASRDRDNSPLHF	TGTGCCAGCAGGGACAGGGATAATTCACCCCTCCACTTT
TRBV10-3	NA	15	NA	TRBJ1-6	CAISESQGSNSPLHF	TGTGCCATCAGTGAGTCACAGGGTTCCAATTCACCCCTCCACTTT
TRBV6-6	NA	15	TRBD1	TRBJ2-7	CASSYSGQGSGEQYF	TGTGCCAGCAGTTACTCGGGACAGGGGTCGGGCGAGCAGTACTTC
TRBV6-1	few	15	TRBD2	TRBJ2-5	CASTGGGRAGETQYF	TGTGCCAGCACCGGAGGCGGGAGGGCCGGTGAGACCCAGTACTTC
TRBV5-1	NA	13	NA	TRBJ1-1	CASSRDGLSEAFF	TGCGCCAGCAGCAGGGACGGACTATCTGAAGCTTTCTTT
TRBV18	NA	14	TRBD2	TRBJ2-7	CASSSSGTTYEQYF	TGTGCCAGCTCATCTAGCGGGACTACCTACGAGCAGTACTTC
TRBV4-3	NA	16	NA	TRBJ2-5	CASSQGALTSGETQYF	TGCGCCAGCAGCCAAGGAGCCCTTACTAGTGGTGAGACCCAGTACTTC
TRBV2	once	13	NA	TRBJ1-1	CASRSRDNSEAFF	TGTGCCAGCAGAAGCCGGGACAACTCTGAAGCTTTCTTT
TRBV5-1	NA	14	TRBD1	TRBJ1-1	CASSWIQGSAEAFF	TGCGCCAGCAGCTGGATACAGGGGAGCGCTGAAGCTTTCTTT
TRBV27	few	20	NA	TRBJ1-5	CASSLPHGQNNNYSNQPQHF	TGTGCCAGCAGTTTGCCCCACGGACAGAACAACAACTATAGCAATCAGCCCCAGCATTTT
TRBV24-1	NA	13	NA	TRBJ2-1	CATSRQGYNEQFF	TGTGCCACCAGTCGCCAGGGGTACAATGAGCAGTTCTTC
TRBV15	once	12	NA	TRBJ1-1	CATSRQNTEAFF	TGTGCCACCAGCAGACAGAACACTGAAGCTTTCTTT
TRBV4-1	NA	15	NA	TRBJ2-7	CASSQVVGGRGEQYF	TGCGCCAGCAGCCAAGTTGTAGGGGGAAGAGGCGAGCAGTACTTC
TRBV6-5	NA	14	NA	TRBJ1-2	CASSYGAGLYGYTF	TGTGCCAGCAGTTATGGGGCGGGACTTTATGGCTACACCTTC
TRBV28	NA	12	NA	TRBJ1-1	CASKTGNTEAFF	TGTGCCAGCAAGACAGGGAACACTGAAGCTTTCTTT
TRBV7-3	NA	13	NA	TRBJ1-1	CASSRDGNTEAFF	TGTGCCAGCAGTCGGGACGGGAACACTGAAGCTTTCTTT
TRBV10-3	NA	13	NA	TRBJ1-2	CATQYGQSYGYTF	TGTGCCACCCAATATGGACAAAGCTATGGCTACACCTTC
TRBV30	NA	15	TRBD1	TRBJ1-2	CAWSLEGGTGFGYTF	TGTGCCTGGAGTCTGGAGGGTGGGACAGGGTTTGGCTACACCTTC
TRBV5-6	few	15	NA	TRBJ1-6	CASSLWGIGRSPLHF	TGTGCCAGCAGCTTGTGGGGGATTGGTCGATCACCCCTCCACTTT
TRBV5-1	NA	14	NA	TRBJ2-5	CASSFRGVEETQYF	TGCGCCAGCAGCTTCAGGGGAGTGGAAGAGACCCAGTACTTC
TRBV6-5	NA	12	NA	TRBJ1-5	CASSYSGGPQHF	TGTGCCAGCAGTTACTCAGGCGGGCCCCAGCATTTT
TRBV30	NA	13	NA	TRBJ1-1	CAWSLQENTEAFF	TGTGCCTGGAGTCTACAGGAGAACACTGAAGCTTTCTTT
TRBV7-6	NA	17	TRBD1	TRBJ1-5	CASSLLRDSSADQPQHF	TGTGCCAGCAGCCTCCTCCGGGACAGCTCCGCCGATCAGCCCCAGCATTTT
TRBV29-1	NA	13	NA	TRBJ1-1	CSVYREGNTEAFF	TGCAGCGTTTACAGGGAAGGGAACACTGAAGCTTTCTTT
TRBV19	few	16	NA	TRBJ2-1	CASSIGGPSSYNEQFF	TGTGCCAGTAGTATAGGAGGGCCTAGCTCCTACAATGAGCAGTTCTTC
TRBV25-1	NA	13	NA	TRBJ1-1	CASSETGGTEAFF	TGTGCCAGCAGTGAAACAGGAGGGACTGAAGCTTTCTTT
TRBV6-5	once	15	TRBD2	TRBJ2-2	CASSWKREPPGELFF	TGTGCCAGCAGTTGGAAGCGGGAGCCTCCCGGGGAGCTGTTTTTT
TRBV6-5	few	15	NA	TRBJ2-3	CASSYPSIDIYTQYF	TGTGCCAGCAGTTACCCGAGCATAGACATATATACGCAGTATTTT
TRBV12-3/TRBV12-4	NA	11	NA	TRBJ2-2	CASSFGGELFF	TGTGCCAGCAGTTTCGGGGGGGAGCTGTTTTTT
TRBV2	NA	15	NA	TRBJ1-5	CASSPGDISNQPQHF	TGTGCCAGCAGCCCAGGGGATATCAGCAATCAGCCCCAGCATTTT
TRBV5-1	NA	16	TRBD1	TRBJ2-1	CASSLTGGIMYNEQFF	TGCGCCAGCAGCTTGACAGGGGGCATCATGTACAATGAGCAGTTCTTC